This T cell receptor (beta chain) is drawn from a study of identical twins. Study findings and constraints: With abundant cord blood beta clonotypes, insertions were fewer; memory repertoires showed no such pattern.

The germline V gene has CDR1 DFQATT and CDR2 SNEGSKA (reference sequence). The CDR3 spans 15 residues. With V trimmed by 5 bases and J by 5 bases, 9 bases remained unmatched. TCRdb passed the 5' RACE reads through MiXCR, listing each CDR3 protein once. Of 350,000 to 400,000 distinct CDR3 sequences in the sample, around 9.7% were seen once. There are a few counts of this clonotype. Its antigen is unidentified. This TCR came from a woman between 45 and 60 years old in good health. The chain is built from TRBV20-1 and TRBJ2-1, with 10 positions matching TRBD2. The sequencing input was naive T cells sorted from blood. In DNA, the CDR3 is TGCAGTGCTGGACTAGCGGATTTCTTACACAATGAGCAGTTCTTC. Amino acid sequence: CSAGLADFLHNEQFF.